Detailed here is one T cell receptor beta chain. Its antigen is still unknown. No clone much larger than this one lies a single base away; base qualities are absent. Looking up the germline V gene yields CDR1 SGHRS and CDR2 YFSETQ. Reading from cysteine to phenylalanine, the CDR3 counts 15 amino acids. The entry retains the CDR3 DNA only, 45 bases that are in frame from base 1. The data were obtained in a study of blood T cells in healthy people across ages (dated by TCRdb to between 2015 and 2016). General notes on the study: In model experiments, template switching captured about one uniquely barcoded TCR beta cDNA molecule for every two T cells. Age-related changes in TCR beta repertoire diversity were measured in the study by deep sequencing normalized with unique cDNA molecular identifiers. To avoid experimental bias, donors of different ages were randomly spread across the sequencing lanes. For two donors (one aged 18 to 29 and one aged 80 or older), the study analyzed two additional independent replicas of 1 million unique cDNA reads from the same blood draw. The donors were divided into four age groups: young (average 16 years), middle-aged (under 40), aged (approximately 64) and long-lived (approximately 74). Here is what the overall study found, with its caveats: A strong correlation was found between observed TCR beta diversity and the percentage of naive T cells measured by flow cytometry. As age increased, observed TCR beta diversity per million T cells dropped in a roughly linear way, and a significant reduction was already evident by age 40. Estimates of total diversity based on one million sequenced T cells were considered lower bounds and underestimates. Because donor CMV infection status was unknown, age-related changes in expanded clonotypes were potentially confounded. Compared with the aged group, the long-lived group had more naive CD4+ T cells, fewer expanded clones and increased TCR diversity, a pattern suggesting age selection. Bulk unsorted PBMC profiling prevented conclusive comparison of naive and antigen-experienced compartments.

The receptor library was made with 5' RACE. The sequencer listed for this sample is Illumina HiSeq 2500. A second PCR of about 6 to 12 cycles was run with a J-beta primer mix and a sample-barcoded 5' primer. Each TCR beta cDNA molecule received a unique molecular identifier from a template-switch 5' adaptor carrying 12 random nucleotides. At least 2.5 million CDR3-containing paired-end reads were obtained from each sample. The Mint cDNA synthesis kit, primed by a TRBC-specific oligonucleotide, was used to synthesize first-strand cDNA from all RNA. All cDNA was treated with uracil-DNA glycosylase and then went through a first 18-cycle PCR with the universal primers M1SS and BC2_uni_R. On the study's bioinformatics: For normalization, 1 million high-quality reads were randomly selected from each sample, with every read carrying a distinct molecular identifier. Reads sharing molecular identifiers were discarded rather than binned into consensus sequences. CDR3 identification, clonotype clustering and error correction used MiTCR with a Q25 quality threshold and the strictest error-elimination algorithm. Lower-bound total TCR beta diversity was estimated with a nonparametric unseen species model using Euler transformation. Through fastp at Q25 and MiXCR, TCRdb rebuilt clones from the public reads, retaining in-frame beta chains. A single entry per CDR3 protein holds the most common genes and DNA from its merged rows. TCRdb's processing, not the authors', yielded these V and J calls. The sample data list nearly 800,000 distinct CDR3 sequences, and 56% of these were observed just once. The ten largest clones add up to around 25% of the sample.

The roughly 39 donors, aged roughly 6 to 95 years, were systemically healthy Caucasian individuals from Russia. Each donor gave ten milliliters of peripheral blood, collected into EDTA-treated Vacutainer tubes. Ficoll-Paque density-gradient centrifugation was used to isolate PBMCs, with at least 6 million obtained per sample. Total RNA, at least 6 micrograms per sample, was extracted from PBMCs with Trizol reagent. The percentages of naive CD45RAhigh/CD27high T cells were determined by flow cytometry on a PBMC aliquot from every donor. The sequence derives from a man aged 35-49 years in good health. Sequencing was done on a sample of blood. Recombination joined TRBV5-1 with TRBJ2-7; 7 junctional bases match TRBD2. The end of the DNA aligns better with TRBJ2-1, so the J call may be wrong. The CDR3 is CASSLLVAGENEQFF. The nucleotide sequence is given as TGCGCCAGCAGCTTGTTAGTAGCGGGCGAGAATGAGCAGTTCTTC.